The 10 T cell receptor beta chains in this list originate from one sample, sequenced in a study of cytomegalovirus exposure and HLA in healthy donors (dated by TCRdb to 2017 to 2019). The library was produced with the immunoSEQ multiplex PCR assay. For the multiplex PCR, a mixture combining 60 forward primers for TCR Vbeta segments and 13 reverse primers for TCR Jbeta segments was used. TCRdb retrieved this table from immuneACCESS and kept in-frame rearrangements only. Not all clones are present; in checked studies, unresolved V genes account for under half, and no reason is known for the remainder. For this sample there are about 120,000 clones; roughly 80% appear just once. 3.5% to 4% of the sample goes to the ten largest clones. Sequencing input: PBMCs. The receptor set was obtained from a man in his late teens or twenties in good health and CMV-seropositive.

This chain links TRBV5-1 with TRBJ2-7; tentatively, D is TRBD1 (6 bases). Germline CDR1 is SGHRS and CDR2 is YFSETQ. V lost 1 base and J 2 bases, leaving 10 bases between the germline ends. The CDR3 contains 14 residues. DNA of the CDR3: TGCGCCAGCAGCTTGTTACAGGGCGCCTACGAGCAGTACTTC. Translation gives CASSLLQGAYEQYF. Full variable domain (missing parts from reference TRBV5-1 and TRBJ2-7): KAGVTQTPRYLIKTRGQQVTLSCSPISGHRSVSWYQQTPGQGLQFLFEYFSETQRNKGNFPGRFSGRQFSNSRSEMNVSTLELGDSALYLCASSLLQGAYEQYFGPGTRLTVT.

In DNA form, the CDR3 reads TGCGCCAGCAGCCCTCTTCCCACAGGTCGCGACTTTCGTTACGAGCAGTACTTC. Its translation: CASSPLPTGRDFRYEQYF. The chain recombines TRBV5-1 with TRBJ2-7; D might be TRBD1 (5 bases). The CDR3 has 18 amino acids. Germline V gives CDR1 SGHRS, CDR2 YFSETQ. The V and J ends lost 4 bases and 4 bases respectively, with 27 bases between them.

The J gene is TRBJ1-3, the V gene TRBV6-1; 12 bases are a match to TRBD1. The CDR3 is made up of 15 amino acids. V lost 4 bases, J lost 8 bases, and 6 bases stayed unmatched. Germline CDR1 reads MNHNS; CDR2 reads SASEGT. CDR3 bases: TGTGCCAGCAGTGCGGGACAGGGGGCAGGATACACCATATATTTT. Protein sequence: CASSAGQGAGYTIYF.

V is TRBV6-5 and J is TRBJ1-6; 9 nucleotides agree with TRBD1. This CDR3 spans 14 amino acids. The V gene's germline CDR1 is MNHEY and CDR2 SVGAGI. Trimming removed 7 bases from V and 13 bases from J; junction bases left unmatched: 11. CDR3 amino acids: CASMLSTGGGPLHF. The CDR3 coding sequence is TGTGCCAGCATGCTCTCCACAGGGGGCGGTCCCCTCCACTTT.

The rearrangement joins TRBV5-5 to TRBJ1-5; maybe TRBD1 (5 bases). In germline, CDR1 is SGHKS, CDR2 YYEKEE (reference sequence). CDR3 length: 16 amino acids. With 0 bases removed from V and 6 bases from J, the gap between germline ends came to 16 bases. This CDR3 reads CASSLGQRGVAQPQHF. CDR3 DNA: TGTGCCAGCAGCTTGGGGCAGCGGGGGGTTGCTCAGCCCCAGCATTTT. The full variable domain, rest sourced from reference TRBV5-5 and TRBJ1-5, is DAGVTQSPTHLIKTRGQQVTLRCSPISGHKSVSWYQQVLGQGPQFIFQYYEKEERGRGNFPDRFSARQFPNYSSELNVNALLLGDSALYLCASSLGQRGVAQPQHFGDGTRLSIL.

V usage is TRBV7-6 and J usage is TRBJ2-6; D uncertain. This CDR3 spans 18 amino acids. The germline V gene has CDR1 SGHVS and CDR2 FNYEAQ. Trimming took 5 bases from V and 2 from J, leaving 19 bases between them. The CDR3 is CASSNLRPEETGANVLTF. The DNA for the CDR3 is TGTGCCAGCAGCAACCTCCGCCCCGAGGAGACTGGGGCCAACGTCCTGACTTTC.

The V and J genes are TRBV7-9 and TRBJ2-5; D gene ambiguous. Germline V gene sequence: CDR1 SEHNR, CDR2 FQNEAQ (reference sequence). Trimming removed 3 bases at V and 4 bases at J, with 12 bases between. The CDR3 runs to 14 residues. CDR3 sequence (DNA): TGTGCCAGCAGCTTTTCACAGCACGTAGAGACCCAGTACTTC. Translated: CASSFSQHVETQYF.

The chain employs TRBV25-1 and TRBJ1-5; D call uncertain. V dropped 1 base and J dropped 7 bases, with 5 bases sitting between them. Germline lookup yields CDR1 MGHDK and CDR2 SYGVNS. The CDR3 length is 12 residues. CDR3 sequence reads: CASSESGQPQHF. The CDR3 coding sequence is TGTGCCAGCAGTGAATCGGGGCAGCCCCAGCATTTT.

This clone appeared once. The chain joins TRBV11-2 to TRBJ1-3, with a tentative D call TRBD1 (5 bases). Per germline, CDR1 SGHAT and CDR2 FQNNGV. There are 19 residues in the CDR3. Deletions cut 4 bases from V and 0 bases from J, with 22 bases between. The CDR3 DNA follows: TGTGCCAGCAGCTCCCTCGCGGGGTGGGGGGGGAGCTCTGGAAACACCATATATTTT. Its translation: CASSSLAGWGGSSGNTIYF. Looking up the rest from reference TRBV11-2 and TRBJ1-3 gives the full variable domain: EAGVAQSPRYKIIEKRQSVAFWCNPISGHATLYWYQQILGQGPKLLIQFQNNGVVDDSQLPKDRFSAERLKGVDSTLKIQPAKLEDSAVYLCASSSLAGWGGSSGNTIYFGEGSWLTVV.

In DNA form, the CDR3 reads TGTGCCAGCAGCTTGGTGGCAGGAAATTCACCCCTCCACTTT. Translated: CASSLVAGNSPLHF. The genes are TRBV5-6 and TRBJ1-6, with D uncertain. With 0 bases removed from V and 7 bases from J, the gap between germline ends came to 8 bases. The germline V gene has CDR1 SGHDT and CDR2 YYEEEE. This CDR3 has 14 residues.